One and the same sample provided the 11 T cell receptor beta chains below, sequenced in a study of blood T cell repertoires in COVID-19. The method was immunoSEQ multiplex PCR; TCRdb's version includes in-frame clones alone and lacks a portion of them. This table holds over 100,000 clones, more than 90% found once. Sequencing was performed on peripheral blood. These receptors originate from a woman aged 50 to 65 with COVID-19, enrolled during active disease.

The chain links TRBV30 to TRBJ1-5, with a possible D match to TRBD1 (6 bases). In germline, CDR1 is GTSNPN, CDR2 SVGIG (reference sequence). V lost 0 bases and J 2 bases, leaving 11 bases between the germline ends. This CDR3 is built from 15 residues. CDR3 region: CAWSVGGAGNQPQHF. CDR3 DNA: TGTGCCTGGAGTGTGGGGGGGGCGGGCAATCAGCCCCAGCATTTT. Drawing the rest from reference TRBV30 and TRBJ1-5, the complete variable domain is SQTIHQWPATLVQPVGSPLSLECTVEGTSNPNLYWYRQAAGRGLQLLFYSVGIGQISSEVPQNLSASRPQDRQFILSSKKLLLSDSGFYLCAWSVGGAGNQPQHFGDGTRLSIL.

This clone was observed once. This CDR3 reads CATYEGAGGNTIYF. CDR3 nucleotides: TGTGCCACCTATGAAGGGGCAGGGGGAAACACCATATATTTT. The V gene is TRBV28, the J gene TRBJ1-3; a weak D match, TRBD1 (5 bases). The germline gives CDR1 MDHEN, CDR2 SYDVKM. The length of the CDR3 is 14 residues. Trimming shortened V by 10 bases and J by 4 bases, and 17 bases separated the two germline ends.

The chain carries TRBV7-2 and TRBJ1-2, with D maybe TRBD1 (5 bases). Trimming took 3 bases from V and 7 from J, leaving 18 bases between them. From germline, CDR1 is SGHTA and CDR2 FQGNSA. CDR3 length: 15 amino acids. The chain's CDR3 is CASSFSLGPAGGYTF. The DNA for the CDR3 is TGTGCCAGCAGCTTTAGCCTGGGGCCCGCCGGTGGCTACACCTTC. Drawing the rest from reference TRBV7-2 and TRBJ1-2, the complete variable domain is GAGVSQSPSNKVTEKGKDVELRCDPISGHTALYWYRQSLGQGLEFLIYFQGNSAPDKSGLPSDRFSAERTGGSVSTLTIQRTQQEDSAVYLCASSFSLGPAGGYTFGSGTRLTVV.

This clone was detected once. DNA for the CDR3: TGTGCCAGTAGTCCCACCTACTCTAGCACAGATACGCAGTATTTT. Residues: CASSPTYSSTDTQYF. The V call is TRBV19, the J call TRBJ2-3; D gene unclear. The V gene lost 5 bases and the J gene lost 0 bases, with 12 bases spanning the gap. The CDR3 consists of 15 residues. Germline V gene data show CDR1 as LNHDA and CDR2 as SQIVND (reference sequence). The variable domain in full, with the rest retrieved from reference TRBV19 and TRBJ2-3, is DGGITQSPKYLFRKEGQNVTLSCEQNLNHDAMYWYRQDPGQGLRLIYYSQIVNDFQKGDIAEGYSVSREKKESFPLTVTSAQKNPTAFYLCASSPTYSSTDTQYFGPGTRLTVL.

V and J are TRBV29-1 and TRBJ2-1; 9 bases fit TRBD2. With V trimmed by 0 bases and J by 6 bases, 3 bases remained unmatched. The CDR3 totals 14 residues. The germline V gene encodes CDR1 SQVTM and CDR2 ANQGSEA. This CDR3 is CSVEDLAGLNEQFF. The CDR3 DNA sequence: TGCAGCGTTGAAGATCTAGCGGGGCTCAATGAGCAGTTCTTC.

CDR3 loop: CATKRRPFF. The DNA of the CDR3 is TGTGCCACCAAAAGGCGGCCTTTCTTT. The chain has TRBV24-1 and TRBJ1-1; D is undetermined. Germline loops: CDR1 KGHDR, CDR2 SFDVKD. The CDR3 contains 9 residues. Trimming pared 8 bases from V and 12 bases from J, leaving 9 bases between.

The gene calls are TRBV5-1 and TRBJ1-3, with D possibly TRBD1 on 5 matching bases. V lost 4 bases and J 0 bases, leaving 8 bases between the germline ends. Germline CDR1 and CDR2: SGHRS and YFSETQ. The CDR3 loop spans 14 amino acids. The CDR3 reads CASSLDTSGNTIYF. CDR3 DNA: TGCGCCAGCAGCCTGGACACCTCTGGAAACACCATATATTTT.

The CDR3 is CASSYGAPGNQPQHF. The CDR3 DNA reads TGTGCCAGCAGTTACGGGGCGCCGGGCAATCAGCCCCAGCATTTT. The chain uses TRBV6-2 or TRBV6-3 and TRBJ1-5; D perhaps matches TRBD1 (5 bases). Germline CDR1 is MNHEY and CDR2 is SVGEGT. The V end was cut by 2 bases, the J end by 2 bases, with 10 bases between. This CDR3 is built from 15 residues.

The CDR3 nucleotides are TGTGTTATGGACAGGGTGGGCCTCTCCTACGAGCAGTACGTC. This sequence encodes CVMDRVGLSYEQYV. The chain recombines TRBV19 with TRBJ2-7; 8 nucleotides align to TRBD1. The germline V gene encodes CDR1 LNHDA and CDR2 SQIVND (reference sequence). The length of the CDR3 is 14 residues.

The rearrangement links TRBV5-1 to TRBJ1-1; D is ambiguous. The CDR3 is 11 residues long. V was clipped by 8 bases and J by 4 bases, with 9 bases between them. The germline V gene encodes CDR1 SGHRS and CDR2 YFSETQ. The CDR3 sequence: CASSLGTEAFF. DNA of the CDR3: TGCGCCAGTTCACTAGGCACTGAAGCTTTCTTT.

V usage is TRBV5-5 and J usage is TRBJ2-7; tentatively, D is TRBD1 (6 bases). Germline V lookup: CDR1 SGHKS, CDR2 YYEKEE (reference sequence). V was clipped by 0 bases and J by 1 base, with 11 bases between them. The CDR3 has 15 residues. The CDR3 nucleotides read TGTGCCAGCAGCTTGGCCGCAGGACAGTCCTACGAGCAGTACTTC. Translating it yields CASSLAAGQSYEQYF.